The clone carrying this T cell receptor beta chain was detected a few times. Its antigen is unidentified. Relative to the germline gene, one junction end is altered; a read error may explain this. Then a second PCR, running about 6 to 12 cycles, was carried out with a sample-barcoded 5' primer and a J-beta primer mix. Through a template-switch adaptor with 12 random nucleotides, each cDNA molecule received a tag. TCRdb fed the 5' RACE reads into MiXCR, producing one record per CDR3 protein. Here the sample spans about 900,000 distinct CDR3 sequences, around 62% being singletons. These data belong to a study of blood T cells in healthy people across ages. General study results and limits: A roughly linear fall in TCR beta diversity per million T cells was seen with increasing age.

No fewer than 5.5 micrograms of total RNA were isolated from every sample. The TCR was taken from a young man in good health. Sequenced sample: blood.

The CDR3 DNA sequence: TGCGCCAGCAGCCAGGAAAATTATGGCTACACCTTC. Translated: CASSQENYGYTF. The rearrangement links TRBV3-1 to TRBJ1-2; no reliable D call. The CDR3 is made up of 12 amino acids. Germline values: CDR1 LGHDT, CDR2 YNNKEL (reference sequence). Full variable domain (remainder filled in from reference TRBV3-1 and TRBJ1-2): DTAVSQTPKYLVTQMGNDKSIKCEQNLGHDTMYWYKQDSKKFLKIMFSYNNKELIINETVPNRFSPKSPDKAHLNLHINSLELGDSAVYFCASSQENYGYTFGSGTRLTVV.